These 30 T cell receptor beta chains came from one sample sequenced in a study of early T cells in non-severe SARS-CoV-2 infection. TCRdb used MiXCR to reprocess the 5' RACE reads, holding one entry per CDR3 protein. The table includes approximately 90,000 distinct CDR3 sequences, roughly 11% detected once. Sample: whole blood, taken at baseline. The receptor set was obtained from an adult who was a healthcare worker with PCR-confirmed SARS-CoV-2 infection or an uninfected control (not recorded which).

This clonotype occurred a few times. The V and J genes are TRBV20-1 and TRBJ2-3; 7 bases agree with TRBD2. This CDR3 spans 15 amino acids. Germline values: CDR1 DFQATT, CDR2 SNEGSKA (reference sequence). Trimming removed 2 bases from V and 2 bases from J; junction bases left unmatched: 7. The CDR3 loop reads CSARPSGRYTDTQYF. The CDR3 nucleotides read TGCAGTGCTAGACCTAGCGGTAGATACACAGATACGCAGTATTTT.

Comment on this clonotype: Just one base apart from a much larger clone, this may be a read error. This sequence joins TRBV20-1 and TRBJ1-2; D call uncertain. Looked up from germline, CDR1 is DFQATT and CDR2 is SNEGSKA (reference sequence). This CDR3 region has 13 residues. V gave up 5 bases and J gave up 4 bases, with 14 bases separating them. This chain's CDR3 is CSARREPTYGYTF. CDR3 nucleotide sequence: TGCAGTGCTCGCCGGGAGCCGACCTATGGCTACACCTTC.

The rearrangement links TRBV7-2 to TRBJ1-6; D is uncertain. V lost 0 bases to trimming and J lost 5 bases, with 8 bases between them. The CDR3 covers 15 residues. Germline-derived CDR1 and CDR2 are SGHTA and FQGNSA. The DNA of the CDR3 is TGTGCCAGCAGCTTAGCCAGGTCGAATAATTCACCCCTCCACTTT. Translating it yields CASSLARSNNSPLHF.

This clonotype was seen only a few times. This chain connects TRBV27 to TRBJ2-1; 7 nucleotides align to TRBD1. J lost 3 bases, V lost 5 bases, and 4 bases had no gene match. The CDR3 is 14 amino acids. Germline loops: CDR1 MNHEY, CDR2 SMNVEV (reference sequence). For the CDR3, the DNA is TGTGCCAGCAGTAGCCGGGACAGCTACAATGAGCAGTTCTTC. Translated, it gives CASSSRDSYNEQFF.

About this clonotype: Its ends do not fully match the called genes, so a read error is possible. This chain uses TRBV7-3 with TRBJ2-1, with 14 bases fitting TRBD2. CDR3 length: 15 residues. Germline-derived CDR1 and CDR2 are SGHTA and FQGTGA. The CDR3 loop reads CASSVTSGGANEQSF. CDR3 DNA sequence: TGTGCCAGCAGCGTGACTAGCGGGGGGGCTAATGAGCAGTCCTTC.

This clonotype has more than one count but fewer than ten. The chain combines TRBV7-2 with TRBJ2-5, with TRBD2 matching 15 bases. Per germline, CDR1 SGHTA and CDR2 FQGNSA. The V gene end was trimmed by 0 bases and the J gene end by 7 bases; junction bases not matched to a gene: 3. The CDR3 is 16 residues long. CDR3 residues: CASSLAQGLAGGTQYF. CDR3 bases: TGTGCCAGCAGCTTAGCACAGGGACTAGCGGGGGGGACCCAGTACTTC.

This clonotype was observed a handful of times. This chain links TRBV28 with TRBJ2-6; D perhaps matches TRBD1 (6 bases). V lost 6 bases to trimming and J lost 4 bases, with 13 bases between them. Germline V gene data show CDR1 as MDHEN and CDR2 as SYDVKM. The CDR3 contains 15 residues. The CDR3 region has the DNA TGTGCCAGCAGGAACAGGGTGTCCGGGGCCAACGTCCTGACTTTC. Translation: CASRNRVSGANVLTF.

In this sample, this clonotype turned up a few times. This sequence joins TRBV7-2 and TRBJ2-6; unclear D gene. Looked up from germline, CDR1 is SGHTA and CDR2 is FQGNSA. The CDR3 contains 15 residues. Trimming removed 5 bases at V and 2 bases at J, with 10 bases between. The CDR3 nucleotides read TGTGCCAGCAGCGCAGGCTCACCTGGGGCCAACGTCCTGACTTTC. Its protein is CASSAGSPGANVLTF.

The V and J genes are TRBV18 and TRBJ2-3, with no clear D. This CDR3 contains 14 residues. Trimming pared 2 bases from V and 0 bases from J, leaving 6 bases between. Germline V gives CDR1 KGHSH, CDR2 LQKENI. This CDR3 reads CASSPERSTDTQYF. The CDR3 DNA follows: TGTGCCAGCTCACCAGAAAGAAGCACAGATACGCAGTATTTT.

The chain carries TRBV11-2 and TRBJ2-7, with TRBD1 identical over 8 bases. Germline CDR1 and CDR2: SGHAT and FQNNGV. This CDR3 has 15 residues. With V trimmed by 3 bases and J by 1 base, 5 bases remained unmatched. The CDR3 coding sequence is TGTGCCAGCAGCTTGGTACAGGGGGTATCCTACGAGCAGTACTTC. This gives the protein CASSLVQGVSYEQYF.

At least ten counts were recorded for this clonotype. J is TRBJ2-4 and V is TRBV4-3; D gene uncertain. The germline gives CDR1 LGHNA, CDR2 YSLEER. Trimming left V 0 bases short and J 0 bases short, with 12 bases between. The CDR3 has 17 residues. The CDR3: CASSQDSRLLAKNIQYF. CDR3 DNA sequence: TGCGCCAGCAGCCAAGATTCCCGACTTCTAGCCAAAAACATTCAGTACTTC.

This clonotype was observed at least ten times. J is TRBJ1-4 and V is TRBV7-9; D is uncertain. In germline, CDR1 is SEHNR, CDR2 FQNEAQ (reference sequence). V was trimmed by 2 bases and J by 6 bases, leaving 13 bases between them. There are 15 residues in the CDR3. The DNA for the CDR3 is TGTGCCAGCAGCTTATTTCTGAGGTCGTATGAAAAACTGTTTTTT. It yields the protein CASSLFLRSYEKLFF.

This clonotype was found many times. The gene calls are TRBV2 and TRBJ2-3; D is uncertain. The CDR3 is 12 residues long. Between the trimmed V and J ends, which lost 9 bases and 2 bases, there was a span of 9 bases. CDR1 and CDR2 (germline): SNHLY, FYNNEI. The CDR3 sequence is CASASNTDTQYF. DNA for the CDR3: TGTGCCAGTGCATCCAACACAGATACGCAGTATTTT. The whole variable domain, filled in from reference TRBV2 and TRBJ2-3, reads EPEVTQTPSHQVTQMGQEVILRCVPISNHLYFYWYRQILGQKVEFLVSFYNNEISEKSEIFDDQFSVERPDGSNFTLKIRSTKLEDSAMYFCASASNTDTQYFGPGTRLTVL.

The chain couples TRBV18 to TRBJ2-1; 12 bases align to TRBD2. CDR1 and CDR2 from the germline V gene are KGHSH and LQKENI. This CDR3 region has 16 residues. J was trimmed by 9 bases and V by 3 bases; bases with no gene match: 9. The CDR3 sequence: CASSPQTSGSTIEQFF. The CDR3 coding sequence is TGTGCCAGCTCACCTCAGACTAGCGGGAGTACTATTGAGCAGTTCTTC.

The sample holds a few counts of this clonotype. The chain combines TRBV20-1 with TRBJ1-2, with 12 bases identical to TRBD1. Germline trimming cut 6 bases from V and 8 bases from J; bases unmatched to any gene: 16. Looked up from germline, CDR1 is DFQATT and CDR2 is SNEGSKA (reference sequence). This CDR3 has 16 residues. The CDR3 bases are TGCAGTGCCAGCGGGGGACAGGGGGCCCCTATGCGGGGCTACACCTTC. Amino acids: CSASGGQGAPMRGYTF.

The sample holds many counts of this clonotype. The V gene is TRBV28, the J gene TRBJ2-1; D is unclear. Deletions cut 2 bases from V and 4 bases from J, with 12 bases between. The germline V gene encodes CDR1 MDHEN and CDR2 SYDVKM. This CDR3 is built from 15 residues. The CDR3 DNA reads as TGTGCCAGCAGTTTAGGGCAGGCCCGATACAATGAGCAGTTCTTC. It encodes CASSLGQARYNEQFF.

The chain joins TRBV29-1 to TRBJ2-1; D ambiguous. The CDR3 is 13 amino acids. The germline CDR1 and CDR2 sequences are SQVTM and ANQGSEA. Trimming removed 7 bases from V and 0 bases from J, with 10 bases in between. CDR3 in DNA: TGCAGCGCGGGCTCGGACTCCTACAATGAGCAGTTCTTC. Protein: CSAGSDSYNEQFF.

This clonotype has just a few counts. V usage is TRBV29-1 and J usage is TRBJ2-1; 7 nucleotides match TRBD2. This CDR3 has 12 amino acids. From germline, CDR1 is SQVTM and CDR2 ANQGSEA. V was clipped by 8 bases and J by 7 bases; unmatched bases: 8. The CDR3 nucleotides are TGCAGCCTAAGCGGGGCTCGAAATGAGCAGTTCTTC. This encodes CSLSGARNEQFF.

This clonotype was counted many times. The chain links TRBV7-2 to TRBJ1-5, with TRBD1 matching over 7 bases. Germline V gene data show CDR1 as SGHTA and CDR2 as FQGNSA. There are 16 residues in the CDR3. V lost 5 bases and J lost 2; bases outside the gene matches: 9. CDR3 loop: CASSPTGNGRNQPQHF. CDR3 DNA: TGTGCCAGCAGCCCGACAGGGAATGGTCGCAATCAGCCCCAGCATTTT.

A few counts support this clonotype. One junction end disagrees with the germline gene, perhaps due to a read error. The rearrangement joins TRBV14 to TRBJ2-3; TRBD1 matches at 8 bases. The germline V gene has CDR1 SGHDN and CDR2 FVKESK. The CDR3 has 17 residues. The CDR3: CASSQAAGGASTETQYF. The CDR3 DNA reads TGTGCCAGCAGCCAAGCGGCAGGGGGCGCGAGCACAGAAACGCAGTATTTT.

This clonotype showed up just a few times. V usage is TRBV20-1 and J usage is TRBJ1-1; D might be TRBD1 (6 bases). Trimming took 5 bases from V and 1 from J, leaving 14 bases between them. This CDR3 region has 14 residues. Germline assignment: CDR1 DFQATT and CDR2 SNEGSKA (reference sequence). The CDR3 DNA follows: TGCAGTGCTCCCCGGGACAATAAGAACACTGAAGCTTTCTTT. Translation: CSAPRDNKNTEAFF.

V gene TRBV5-1 combines with J gene TRBJ2-5, with D possibly matching TRBD1 (6 bases). Germline-derived CDR1 and CDR2 are SGHRS and YFSETQ. This CDR3 is 16 amino acids long. V was pared by 0 bases and J by 2 bases, with 14 bases between. The CDR3 spells CASSLGPPRGQETQYF. CDR3 DNA sequence: TGCGCCAGCAGCTTGGGACCCCCAAGGGGGCAAGAGACCCAGTACTTC.

This clonotype was picked up many times. The V gene is TRBV25-1, the J gene TRBJ2-7; TRBD1 or TRBD2 may be the D gene (5 bases each). The V end lost 2 bases, the J end lost 0 bases, and 29 bases lay between the germline ends. CDR3 size: 21 residues. CDR1 and CDR2 from the germline V gene are MGHDK and SYGVNS. This CDR3 is CASSEGRGPRSARPFSYEQYF. The CDR3 DNA reads as TGTGCCAGCAGTGAAGGTCGGGGACCTCGTAGCGCCCGACCTTTCTCCTACGAGCAGTACTTC.

This clonotype was observed many times. V and J are TRBV29-1 and TRBJ1-2; TRBD1 matches 9 bases. Germline-derived CDR1 and CDR2 are SQVTM and ANQGSEA. The V gene end was trimmed by 4 bases and the J gene end by 4 bases; junction bases not matched to a gene: 16. The CDR3 length is 17 residues. CDR3 region: CSVAPGQGQGYPYGYTF. The CDR3 DNA follows: TGCAGCGTTGCCCCGGGACAGGGCCAGGGATACCCCTATGGCTACACCTTC.

This clonotype was observed a handful of times. J is TRBJ2-1 and V is TRBV20-1; 7 positions agree with TRBD1. Losses at the gene ends were 0 bases for V and 8 bases for J; bases not matched to a gene: 10. This CDR3 region has 15 residues. CDR1 and CDR2 from the germline V gene are DFQATT and SNEGSKA (reference sequence). CDR3 nucleotides: TGCAGTGCTAGAGATAGGGACAGCATCTTCGATGAGCAGTTCTTC. Translated, it gives CSARDRDSIFDEQFF.

The chain couples TRBV29-1 to TRBJ2-7; TRBD1 agrees at 9 bases. Unmatched junction bases numbered 5, after V lost 7 bases and J lost 1 base. The germline gives CDR1 SQVTM, CDR2 ANQGSEA. This CDR3 has 13 residues. In DNA form, the CDR3 reads TGCAGCGCTAAGACAGGGGGTTCCTACGAGCAGTACTTC. It specifies CSAKTGGSYEQYF.

This clonotype occurred a few times. V and J are TRBV7-9 and TRBJ1-1; D remains unclear. This CDR3 contains 12 residues. The V gene's germline CDR1 is SEHNR and CDR2 FQNEAQ (reference sequence). Between the trimmed V and J ends, which lost 5 bases and 1 base, there was a span of 5 bases. CDR3 sequence (DNA): TGTGCCAGCAGCCCCTCGAACACTGAAGCTTTCTTT. It yields the protein CASSPSNTEAFF.

The chain links TRBV29-1 to TRBJ2-5; D perhaps matches TRBD1 (6 bases). Per the germline V gene, CDR1 is SQVTM and CDR2 is ANQGSEA. The CDR3 runs to 13 residues. V gave up 5 bases and J gave up 0 bases, with 10 bases separating them. CDR3 amino acids: CSVRQGNQETQYF. CDR3 coding DNA: TGCAGCGTTCGTCAGGGGAACCAAGAGACCCAGTACTTC.

At least ten counts were recorded for this clonotype. This chain joins TRBV7-6 and TRBJ2-7, with D possibly TRBD2 on 5 matching bases. Germline V gene lookup returns CDR1 SGHVS and CDR2 FNYEAQ. V was clipped by 5 bases and J by 6 bases, with 17 bases between them. CDR3 size: 14 residues. CDR3 coding DNA: TGTGCCAGCAGCATATCCCGGGATGCGGGCGAGCAGTACTTC. This encodes CASSISRDAGEQYF.

The sample holds a few counts of this clonotype. The chain couples TRBV7-3 to TRBJ2-1; 7 bases are shared with TRBD1. CDR3 length: 16 amino acids. The ends lost 2 bases at V and 5 bases at J; junction bases unmatched: 9. The V gene's germline CDR1 is SGHTA and CDR2 FQGTGA. Here the CDR3 reads CASSLLTGTENNEQFF. For the CDR3, the DNA is TGTGCCAGCAGCTTATTAACGGGGACAGAAAACAATGAGCAGTTCTTC.